This TCR beta chain originates from a study of beta chain features in type 1 diabetes (dated by TCRdb to the late 2010s). Study-level background: Mean age, gender distribution, total cell number and subset yield were not different between patients and healthy donors. Across all samples, fewer than 130 million sorted cells were examined, and cell number per subset correlated strongly with RNA yield. In the study, TCRB repertoires of sorted circulating CD4+ T cell subsets from recently diagnosed type 1 diabetes patients were compared with those of matched healthy donors. Naive and central memory subsets were obtained from all 30 or so donors, but regulatory and stem cell-like memory subsets were isolated from only 8 patients and roughly eight healthy donors. Overall results and qualifications from the work: Shorter templates might be favored by PCR, yet because patient and control samples were amplified and corrected together, any such skew would affect both groups equally. HLA sub-analyses involved small numbers of individuals, so any influence of HLA type on TCRB rearrangement remained unresolved. Fewer insertions and more nucleotide deletions at VDJ recombination sites were observed in patients with type 1 diabetes, implying thymic rearrangement abnormalities. Naive, central memory and regulatory TCRB repertoires appeared to be more alike among patients than among healthy donors. In all four CD4+ subsets, TCRB CDR3 length was moderately but significantly shorter in type 1 diabetes patients. Because cDNA was sequenced instead of genomic DNA, activated cells with high expression could be over-represented, although the groups did not differ in activation or CD3 levels.

This clone was seen only a few times. Its antigen has not been determined. The sample holds no much larger clone one base away, and base qualities are not on file. All of the isolated RNA was reverse transcribed with the High Capacity cDNA Reverse Transcription Kit, so expressed TCRB transcripts were sequenced. Deep immunoSEQ sequencing was performed on naive, central memory and regulatory T cell samples, with an average of roughly 3.6 million total reads per sample. Sorted cells were lysed in RLT buffer, and RNA was extracted using DNase-treated RNeasy Micro or Mini kits according to cell number. To prevent cross-contamination, every cell subset was processed on its own, while patient and healthy donor samples were processed together. TCRB sequences were amplified from cDNA with the immunoSEQ multiplex PCR, producing 87-bp fragments spanning the CDR3 region. Amplicons were sequenced on the Illumina HiSeq platform. Per the source publication's procedure: PCR bias was corrected computationally using synthetic template baselines, and reads within Hamming distance 2 were collapsed, with unmergeable singletons discarded. Reads were aligned against IMGT so that V, D and J genes, CDR3 length and insertions or deletions at six rearrangement sites could be assigned. Within each subset, clonotype counts were normalized to the number of sorted cells before true diversity and Gini coefficients were calculated with the tcR R package. Repertoire sharing was quantified using the overlap coefficient calculated on TCRB nucleotide sequences. Out-of-frame TCRB sequences from naive cells were analyzed as a proxy for the pre-selection repertoire. TCRdb retrieved this table from immuneACCESS and kept in-frame rearrangements only. Not all clones are present; in checked studies, unresolved V genes account for under half, and no reason is known for the remainder. V, J and clone size reflect that table, while D and trimming were determined from the DNA. The sample includes about 260,000 clones, with 24% observed a single time. The biggest ten clones account for roughly 0.011% of the sample.

From each donor, a single peripheral blood sample of approximately 110 mL on average was drawn into heparinised tubes. Naive, central memory, regulatory and stem cell-like memory CD4+ T cells were sorted on a BD FACSAria II using a panel including CD45RO, CCR7, CD25, CD127, CD95 and CD27. Purity was above 95% for every sorted population. PBMCs were isolated immediately by Lymphoprep density gradient centrifugation and stained directly without culture. So that batch effects would be minimized, each experiment stained and sorted samples in pairs, pairing one healthy donor with one patient. Cut back by 4 bases and 4 bases, the V and J ends lie 19 bases apart. As encoded in the germline V gene (reference sequence), CDR1 is SEHNR while CDR2 is FQNEAQ. The CDR3 goes from the cysteine to the phenylalanine over 16 residues. The sequence is cut down to CDR3 DNA, 48 bases in frame from base 1.

Sample: naive CD4+ T cells from blood. Explained via the paper, the cell subset or site label denotes: true naive CD4+ T cells. This sequence was found in a woman aged 30 to 39 with type 1 diabetes. The receptor chain draws on TRBV7-9 and TRBJ1-2; the D gene is possibly TRBD1, with 6 bases matching. The CDR3 here reads CASSSDRHSLGYGYTF. The DNA sequence reads TGTGCCAGCAGCTCGGACAGACACTCCCTAGGCTATGGCTACACCTTC.